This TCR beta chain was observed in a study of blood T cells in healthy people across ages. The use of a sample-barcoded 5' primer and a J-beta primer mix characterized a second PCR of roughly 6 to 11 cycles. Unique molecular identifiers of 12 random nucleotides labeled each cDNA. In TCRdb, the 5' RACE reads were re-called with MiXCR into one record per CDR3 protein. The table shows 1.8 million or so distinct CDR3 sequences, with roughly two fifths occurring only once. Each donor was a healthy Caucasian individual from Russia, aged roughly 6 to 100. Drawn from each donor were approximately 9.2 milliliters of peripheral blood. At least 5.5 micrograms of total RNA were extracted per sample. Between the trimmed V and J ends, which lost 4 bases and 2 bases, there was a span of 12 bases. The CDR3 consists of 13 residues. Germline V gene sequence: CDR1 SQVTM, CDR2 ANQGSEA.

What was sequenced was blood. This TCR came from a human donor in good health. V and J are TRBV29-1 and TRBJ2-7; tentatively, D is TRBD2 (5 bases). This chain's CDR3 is CSVVGDRTYEQYF. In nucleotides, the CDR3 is TGCAGCGTTGTCGGGGATCGCACCTACGAGCAGTACTTC.